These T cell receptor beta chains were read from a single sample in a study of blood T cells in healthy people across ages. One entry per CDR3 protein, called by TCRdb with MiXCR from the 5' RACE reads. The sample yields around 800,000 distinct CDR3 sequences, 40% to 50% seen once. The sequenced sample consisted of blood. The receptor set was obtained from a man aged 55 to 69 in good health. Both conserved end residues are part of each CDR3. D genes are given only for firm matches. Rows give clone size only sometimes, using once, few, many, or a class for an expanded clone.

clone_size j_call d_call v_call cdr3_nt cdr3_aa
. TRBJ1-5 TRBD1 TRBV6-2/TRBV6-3 TGTGCCAGCAGCGTACAGGGGCGCCAGCCCCAGCATTTT CASSVQGRQPQHF
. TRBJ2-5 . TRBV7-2 TGTGCCAGCAGCCCCACAGGTATCCAGACGGAGACCCAGTACTTC CASSPTGIQTETQYF
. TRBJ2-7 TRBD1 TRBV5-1 TGCGCCAGCAGCCTCACAGGGGGAGTGACCTACGAGCAGTACTTC CASSLTGGVTYEQYF
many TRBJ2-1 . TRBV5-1 TGCGCCAGCAGCTTGGAGCCAAACAATGAGCAGTTCTTC CASSLEPNNEQFF
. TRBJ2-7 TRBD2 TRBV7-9 TGTGCCAGCAGCTTAGCAGCGGGAGGTTACGAGCAGTACTTC CASSLAAGGYEQYF
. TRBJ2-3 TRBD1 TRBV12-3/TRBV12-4 TGTGCCAGCAGTTTTGTAGCAGGACAGGGCACAGATACGCAGTATTTT CASSFVAGQGTDTQYF
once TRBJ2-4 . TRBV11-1 TGTGCCAGCGCACCCGGGACACAAGCCAAAAACATTCAGTACTTC CASAPGTQAKNIQYF
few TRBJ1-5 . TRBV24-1 TGTGCCACCAGTGGATCGGGGGAGCACCAGCCCCAGCATTTT CATSGSGEHQPQHF
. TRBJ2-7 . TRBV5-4 TGTGCCAGCAGCTCCGTGGGGTCTGTCTACGAGCAGTACTTC CASSSVGSVYEQYF
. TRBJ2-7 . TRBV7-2 TGTGCCAGCAGCTTAGAAAGAACTTACGAGCAGTACTTC CASSLERTYEQYF
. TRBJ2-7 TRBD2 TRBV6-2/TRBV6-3 TGTGCCAGCAGTTACAGCAGTAGCGGGGCCTACGAGCAGTACTTC CASSYSSSGAYEQYF
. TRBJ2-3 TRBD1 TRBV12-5 TGTGCTAGTGGTCCCGGGACAGGGCCCGGGAGCACAGATACGCAGTATTTT CASGPGTGPGSTDTQYF
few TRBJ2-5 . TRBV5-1 TGCGCCAGCAGCTCAAGAATGCAGGGAATTAGAGAGACCCAGTACTTC CASSSRMQGIRETQYF
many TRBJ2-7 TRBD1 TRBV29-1 TGCAGCGTCCCTAGGCGGCAGGGGGCAAGCGAGCAGTACTTC CSVPRRQGASEQYF
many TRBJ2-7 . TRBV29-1 TGCAGCGTTGTGAGGCAGGGCGCTTCCTACGAGCAGTACTTC CSVVRQGASYEQYF
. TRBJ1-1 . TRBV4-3 TGCGCCAGCAGCCAAGGGCACACTGAAGCTTTCTTT CASSQGHTEAFF
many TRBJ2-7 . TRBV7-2 TGTGCCAGCAGCTTTGATCCGGGGATATCCTACGAGCAGTACTTC CASSFDPGISYEQYF
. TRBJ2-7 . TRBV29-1 TGCAGCGTTGAGGTACCTAGCTCCTACGAGCGGTACTTC CSVEVPSSYERYF
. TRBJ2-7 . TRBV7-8 TGTGCCAGCAGCAAAACGGGGACAACTCGCCACGAGCAGTACTTC CASSKTGTTRHEQYF
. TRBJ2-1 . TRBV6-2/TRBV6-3 TGTGCCAGCACCTACACGGGACAAACGGCCAATGAGCAGTTCTTC CASTYTGQTANEQFF
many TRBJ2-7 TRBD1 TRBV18 TGTGCCAGCTCACCAAGGACAGGGAACGAGCAGTACTTC CASSPRTGNEQYF
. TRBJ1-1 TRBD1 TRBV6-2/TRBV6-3 TGTGCCAGCAGTTACCAGGACAGGGTGAGTGAAGCTTTCTTT CASSYQDRVSEAFF